The 5 T cell receptor beta chains below come from one sample, sequenced in a study of blood T cell repertoires in COVID-19 (dated by TCRdb to about 2020). The receptor library was made with the immunoSEQ multiplex PCR assay. In TCRdb, the immuneACCESS table is reduced to in-frame sequences with V and J assigned. These tables do not hold every clone; where another copy was compared, an unresolved V gene accounts for under half, and the others remain unexplained. For this sample there are roughly 280,000 clones; approximately 90% appear just once. Jointly, the top ten make up approximately 3% of the sample. Sequenced sample: PBMCs or T cells enriched from blood (not recorded which). These receptors were collected from a woman in her 50s who had recovered from COVID-19.

The V call is TRBV5-4, the J call TRBJ2-5, with D possibly matching TRBD2 (6 bases). The CDR3 runs 16 residues. Germline values: CDR1 SGHNT, CDR2 YYREEE (reference sequence). V was cut by 4 bases and J by 5 bases, with 21 bases left in between. CDR3 region: CASSHGGSGLGETQYF. The CDR3 region has the DNA TGTGCCAGCAGCCACGGGGGTAGCGGACTTGGTGAGACCCAGTACTTC.

In regard to this clone: The sample has other DNA sequences that encode this CDR3 too. The gene calls are TRBV5-4 and TRBJ2-2; TRBD2 matches at 8 bases. The CDR3 runs to 16 residues. The germline V gene encodes CDR1 SGHNT and CDR2 YYREEE (reference sequence). Trimming cost V 0 bases and J 1 base; bases outside gene matches: 2. This CDR3 is CASSLGLAGNTGELFF. The CDR3 region has the DNA TGTGCCAGCAGCTTGGGGCTAGCGGGGAACACCGGGGAGCTGTTTTTT.

J is TRBJ1-5 and V is TRBV28, with D possibly TRBD1 on 5 matching bases. Trimming stripped 2 bases from V and 2 bases from J, with 7 bases between. This CDR3 contains 14 residues. Germline V gives CDR1 MDHEN, CDR2 SYDVKM. The CDR3 spells CASSLGAGNQPQHF. The CDR3 nucleotides read TGTGCCAGCAGTTTAGGGGCTGGCAATCAGCCCCAGCATTTT.

The V call is TRBV7-8, the J call TRBJ1-1; 8 nucleotides match TRBD1. Germline CDR1 is SGHVS and CDR2 is FQNEAQ. Trimming removed 5 bases from V and 5 bases from J; junction bases left unmatched: 4. CDR3 length: 13 amino acids. In DNA form, the CDR3 reads TGTGCCAGCAGCCTTGGGACAGGAACTGAAGCTTTCTTT. Encoded protein: CASSLGTGTEAFF.

The chain combines TRBV7-9 with TRBJ1-4, with D possibly TRBD1 on 6 matching bases. The V end was cut by 5 bases, the J end by 6 bases, with 13 bases between. CDR1 and CDR2 from the germline V gene are SEHNR and FQNEAQ (reference sequence). CDR3 length: 14 amino acids. CDR3 DNA sequence: TGTGCCAGCAGCCCGGGGGCGGGAGATGAAAAACTGTTTTTT. Its translation: CASSPGAGDEKLFF.